Listed here are 28 T cell receptor beta chains from one sample, sequenced in a study of cytomegalovirus exposure and HLA in healthy donors. A multiplex PCR was run with 60 Vbeta primers and 13 Jbeta primers. Measured with immunoSEQ multiplex PCR; TCRdb has only the in-frame clones, and not every one. The sample shows roughly 130,000 clones, 80% of them seen only once. The sample consisted of PBMCs. These TCRs come from a man aged 30 to 45 in good health and CMV-seronegative.

The genes are TRBV4-1 and TRBJ2-3; D remains ambiguous. V was shortened by 0 bases and J by 6 bases, with 13 bases between the two germline ends. Germline lookup yields CDR1 MGHRA and CDR2 YSYEKL. The CDR3 consists of 15 residues. The CDR3, as DNA: TGCGCCAGCAGCCAAGAGTCAGGCCGTAAGGATACGCAGTATTTT. This codes for CASSQESGRKDTQYF.

The CDR3 region is CASSYVSPRETQYF. CDR3 in DNA: TGTGCCAGCAGTTACGTATCGCCTAGAGAGACCCAGTACTTC. This chain connects TRBV6-5 to TRBJ2-5, with D uncertain. This CDR3 region has 14 residues. V was cut by 2 bases and J by 4 bases, with 11 bases left in between. CDR1 and CDR2 (germline): MNHEY, SVGAGI.

J is TRBJ2-7 and V is TRBV2, with 8 bases fitting TRBD1. Unmatched junction bases numbered 6, after V lost 5 bases and J lost 9 bases. This CDR3 comprises 12 residues. Germline V gene sequence: CDR1 SNHLY, CDR2 FYNNEI. The CDR3, as DNA: TGTGCCAGCAGTTGGGGACAGGAGATGCAGTACTTC. Amino acids: CASSWGQEMQYF.

V and J are TRBV2 and TRBJ2-2; 7 positions match TRBD1. Germline-derived CDR1 and CDR2 are SNHLY and FYNNEI. V lost 6 bases and J lost 3; bases outside the gene matches: 10. The CDR3 totals 16 residues. The CDR3 nucleotides read TGTGCCAGCAGGCCCAGGACGGGACAGTACACCGGGGAGCTGTTTTTT. Encoded protein: CASRPRTGQYTGELFF.

The rearrangement links TRBV7-8 to TRBJ1-2; the match to TRBD1 covers 9 bases. The length of the CDR3 is 15 residues. The V gene's germline CDR1 is SGHVS and CDR2 FQNEAQ. With V trimmed by 5 bases and J by 2 bases, 6 bases remained unmatched. This CDR3 reads CASSKRTGANYGYTF. CDR3 in DNA: TGTGCCAGCAGCAAACGGACAGGGGCGAACTATGGCTACACCTTC.

As concerns this clone: The junction differs from germline at one of its ends, possibly a read error. The chain couples TRBV19 to TRBJ2-4; 11 bases line up with TRBD2. Germline lookup yields CDR1 LNHDA and CDR2 SQIVND (reference sequence). The CDR3 runs 14 residues. Here the CDR3 reads CASESSGRAGRVNF. The CDR3 region has the DNA TGTGCCAGTGAAAGTAGCGGGAGGGCAGGTCGCGTTAACTTC.

This clone was observed once. The gene calls are TRBV7-2 and TRBJ1-5, with 7 bases identical to TRBD1. Germline V gene lookup returns CDR1 SGHTA and CDR2 FQGNSA. V was pared by 4 bases and J by 0 bases, with 3 bases of the junction left unmatched. The CDR3 is 15 residues long. The CDR3: CASSYRTGSNQPQHF. The CDR3 DNA sequence: TGTGCCAGCAGCTACAGGACAGGTAGCAATCAGCCCCAGCATTTT. Variable domain in full (rest from reference TRBV7-2 and TRBJ1-5): GAGVSQSPSNKVTEKGKDVELRCDPISGHTALYWYRQSLGQGLEFLIYFQGNSAPDKSGLPSDRFSAERTGGSVSTLTIQRTQQEDSAVYLCASSYRTGSNQPQHFGDGTRLSIL.

This rearrangement joins TRBV6-6 to TRBJ1-2; 8 bases are shared with TRBD1. Germline CDR1 and CDR2: MNHNY and SVGAGI (reference sequence). Losses at the gene ends were 5 bases for V and 9 bases for J; bases not matched to a gene: 11. This CDR3 contains 14 residues. The CDR3 loop reads CASSGTGQGARYTF. The CDR3 DNA reads as TGTGCCAGCAGTGGGACAGGCCAGGGTGCCCGCTACACCTTC.

J is TRBJ1-4 and V is TRBV2; tentatively, D is TRBD1 (6 bases). Germline V CDR1 and CDR2: SNHLY, FYNNEI. This CDR3 has 14 residues. The V end lost 3 bases, the J end lost 8 bases, and 13 bases lay between the germline ends. The CDR3 nucleotides read TGTGCCAGCAGTGACCACAGGGTCCAGGAAAAACTGTTTTTT. Amino acid sequence: CASSDHRVQEKLFF. The full variable domain, its missing parts supplied by reference TRBV2 and TRBJ1-4, is EPEVTQTPSHQVTQMGQEVILRCVPISNHLYFYWYRQILGQKVEFLVSFYNNEISEKSEIFDDQFSVERPDGSNFTLKIRSTKLEDSAMYFCASSDHRVQEKLFFGSGTQLSVL.

The chain is built from TRBV7-2 and TRBJ2-5, with 9 bases aligning to TRBD2. After removal of 4 bases from V and 7 bases from J, the junction contained 10 bases not matched to a gene. This CDR3 is 15 amino acids long. Germline values: CDR1 SGHTA, CDR2 FQGNSA. The CDR3 is CASSWRLAEGGTQYF. Written as DNA, the CDR3 is TGTGCCAGCAGCTGGCGACTAGCGGAGGGGGGGACCCAGTACTTC.

This chain links TRBV6-6 with TRBJ1-4, with 7 positions matching TRBD1. This CDR3 contains 14 residues. V was pared by 7 bases and J by 5 bases, with 7 bases of the junction left unmatched. Looked up from germline, CDR1 is MNHNY and CDR2 is SVGAGI (reference sequence). The CDR3 coding sequence is TGTGCCAGCACCGCGACAGGGTGGAATGAAAAACTGTTTTTT. Encoded protein: CASTATGWNEKLFF.

This clone was detected once. V usage is TRBV19 and J usage is TRBJ1-2, with 7 bases that match TRBD1. This CDR3 region has 12 residues. The germline gives CDR1 LNHDA, CDR2 SQIVND (reference sequence). V shed 10 bases and J 4 bases; nucleotides not matched to a gene: 6. As DNA, the CDR3 is TGTGCCATCCGAAGGACAGGCTATGGCTACACCTTC. It is translated as CAIRRTGYGYTF.

This clone was counted once. The chain links TRBV6-1 to TRBJ1-1, with D hard to call. The CDR3 contains 13 residues. With 3 bases removed from V and 10 bases from J, the gap between germline ends came to 15 bases. Looked up from germline, CDR1 is MNHNS and CDR2 is SASEGT. The CDR3 loop is CASSDPMSGRAFF. The DNA of the CDR3 is TGTGCCAGCAGTGACCCGATGAGCGGTAGAGCTTTCTTT.

V is TRBV27 and J is TRBJ2-7; 10 nucleotides align to TRBD1. From germline, CDR1 is MNHEY and CDR2 SMNVEV (reference sequence). V was pared by 5 bases and J by 2 bases, with 9 bases of the junction left unmatched. The CDR3 is 16 amino acids. CDR3 region: CASSLSDGQGAYEQYF. For the CDR3, the DNA is TGTGCCAGCAGTCTGTCTGATGGACAGGGGGCCTACGAGCAGTACTTC.

This clone has only a few counts. The rearrangement links TRBV28 to TRBJ1-4, with D maybe TRBD1 (5 bases). Per the germline V gene, CDR1 is MDHEN and CDR2 is SYDVKM. CDR3 length: 14 residues. V was cut by 7 bases and J by 4 bases, with 13 bases left in between. The CDR3: CASKSGNNNEKLFF. CDR3 sequence (DNA): TGTGCCAGCAAGTCAGGGAACAATAATGAAAAACTGTTTTTT.

In regard to this clone: The same CDR3 is also encoded by other DNA sequences in this sample. J is TRBJ2-7 and V is TRBV28; 11 nucleotides match TRBD1. The V segment lost 7 bases and the J segment 3 bases; nucleotides outside the gene matches: 5. The CDR3 is 14 residues long. The germline gives CDR1 MDHEN, CDR2 SYDVKM. The CDR3 DNA is TGTGCCAGCACATCCGGGACAGGGGGCTACGAGCAGTACTTC. Translating gives CASTSGTGGYEQYF.

This chain links TRBV5-1 with TRBJ2-3; possibly TRBD1 for D (6 bases). The V gene's germline CDR1 is SGHRS and CDR2 YFSETQ. Trimming removed 5 bases at V and 0 bases at J, with 13 bases between. The CDR3 runs 15 residues. DNA of the CDR3: TGCGCCAGCAGTTCTGGACAGACTAGCACAGATACGCAGTATTTT. It specifies CASSSGQTSTDTQYF.

The chain links TRBV14 to TRBJ2-1; the match to TRBD2 covers 10 bases. Germline lookup yields CDR1 SGHDN and CDR2 FVKESK. V gave up 0 bases and J gave up 9 bases; unmatched junction bases: 8. This CDR3 is built from 16 residues. The CDR3 sequence: CASSQEVEAGGSEQFF. For the CDR3, the DNA is TGTGCCAGCAGCCAAGAGGTGGAAGCGGGAGGGAGTGAGCAGTTCTTC.

This CDR3 is CASSSPLIAGVSYEQYF. Written as DNA, the CDR3 is TGTGCCAGCAGCTCACCTCTGATAGCGGGAGTATCCTACGAGCAGTACTTC. The V gene is TRBV12-1, the J gene TRBJ2-7; TRBD2 was called by the table and not checked on the DNA. TRBV12-1 is an annotated pseudogene. The CDR3 runs to 17 residues.

J is TRBJ1-5 and V is TRBV19, with 7 bases lining up with TRBD1. Trimming at V came to 3 bases and at J to 1 base, leaving 12 bases not matched to a gene. CDR3 size: 18 residues. Per the germline V gene, CDR1 is LNHDA and CDR2 is SQIVND (reference sequence). The DNA of the CDR3 is TGTGCCAGTAGTATTTTTACAACAGGGGCCTTCAGCAATCAGCCCCAGCATTTT. Translated, it gives CASSIFTTGAFSNQPQHF.

V gene TRBV15 combines with J gene TRBJ2-3; 9 bases match TRBD1. Germline-derived CDR1 and CDR2 are LNHNV and YYDKDF (reference sequence). The CDR3 is made up of 16 amino acids. Trimming cost V 3 bases and J 8 bases; bases outside gene matches: 12. The CDR3 sequence: CATSSRPGQGLSTQYF. CDR3 bases: TGTGCCACCAGCAGCCGACCGGGACAGGGTTTAAGTACGCAGTATTTT.

The chain joins TRBV18 to TRBJ2-5, with 11 bases aligning to TRBD1. The CDR3 has 15 amino acids. CDR1 is KGHSH and CDR2 is LQKENI in the germline V gene. After removal of 1 base from V and 4 bases from J, the junction contained 2 bases not matched to a gene. CDR3 amino acids: CASSPLGQGGETQYF. CDR3 DNA: TGTGCCAGCTCACCACTGGGACAGGGGGGAGAGACCCAGTACTTC.

This chain links TRBV5-1 with TRBJ2-3; 8 bases match TRBD2. This CDR3 region has 16 residues. Germline CDR1 SGHRS, CDR2 YFSETQ. Trimming cost V 4 bases and J 0 bases; bases outside gene matches: 7. In DNA, the CDR3 is TGCGCCAGCAGCCGAGCCCCTAGCGGGAGCACAGATACGCAGTATTTT. It codes for CASSRAPSGSTDTQYF.

The CDR3 reads CASRWTAQASYEQYF. The CDR3 nucleotides read TGTGCCAGTAGATGGACGGCACAGGCTTCCTACGAGCAGTACTTC. The chain joins TRBV19 to TRBJ2-7; D might be TRBD1 (5 bases). Germline V gene sequence: CDR1 LNHDA, CDR2 SQIVND (reference sequence). This CDR3 comprises 15 residues. V was cut by 6 bases and J by 1 base, with 16 bases left in between.

The CDR3, as DNA: TGTGCCAGCAGCATGCTAGCGGGACACAATGAGCAGTTCTTC. Amino acids: CASSMLAGHNEQFF. This sequence joins TRBV5-4 and TRBJ2-1; the match to TRBD2 covers 9 bases. Germline V lookup: CDR1 SGHNT, CDR2 YYREEE (reference sequence). This CDR3 has 14 residues. V shed 4 bases, J shed 5 bases, and the junction held 4 bases outside the gene matches.

This clone has a single count. The chain is built from TRBV19 and TRBJ2-7, with D tentatively TRBD1 (5 bases). Germline CDR1 reads LNHDA; CDR2 reads SQIVND (reference sequence). V was pared by 5 bases and J by 9 bases, with 20 bases between. The CDR3 is 14 residues long. The DNA of the CDR3 is TGTGCCAGTAGTCTGGACACTCTCAGGCGCGCGCAGTACTTC. It is translated as CASSLDTLRRAQYF. Variable domain in full (rest from reference TRBV19 and TRBJ2-7): DGGITQSPKYLFRKEGQNVTLSCEQNLNHDAMYWYRQDPGQGLRLIYYSQIVNDFQKGDIAEGYSVSREKKESFPLTVTSAQKNPTAFYLCASSLDTLRRAQYFGPGTRLTVT.

This chain connects TRBV5-6 to TRBJ1-2; possible D gene TRBD1, 5 bases. The CDR3 consists of 17 residues. V was shortened by 2 bases and J by 1 base, with 18 bases between the two germline ends. Germline CDR1 is SGHDT and CDR2 is YYEEEE. The DNA of the CDR3 is TGTGCCAGCAGCTTTCAACCGGGGGGATCAATTAACTATGGCTACACCTTC. It is translated as CASSFQPGGSINYGYTF.

This chain uses TRBV10-3 with TRBJ1-4, with 7 bases identical to TRBD1. The CDR3 is made up of 13 amino acids. V was clipped by 10 bases and J by 7 bases; unmatched bases: 9. Germline CDR1 ENHRY, CDR2 SYGVKD. CDR3 loop: CATRVTGTEKLFF. In nucleotides, the CDR3 is TGTGCCACACGGGTGACAGGGACTGAAAAACTGTTTTTT.